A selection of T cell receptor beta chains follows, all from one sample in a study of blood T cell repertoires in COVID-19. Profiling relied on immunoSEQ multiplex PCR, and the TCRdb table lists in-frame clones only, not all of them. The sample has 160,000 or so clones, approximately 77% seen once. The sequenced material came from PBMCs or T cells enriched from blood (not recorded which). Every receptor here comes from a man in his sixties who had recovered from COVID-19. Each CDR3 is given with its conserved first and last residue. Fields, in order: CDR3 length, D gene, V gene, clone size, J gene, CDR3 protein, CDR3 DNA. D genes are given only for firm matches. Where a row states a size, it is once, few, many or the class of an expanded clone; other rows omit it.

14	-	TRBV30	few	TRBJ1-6	CAWSVQTYNSPLHF	TGTGCCTGGAGTGTACAGACCTATAATTCACCCCTCCACTTT
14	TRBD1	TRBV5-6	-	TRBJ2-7	CASSFGTGVYEQYF	TGTGCCAGCAGCTTTGGGACAGGGGTCTACGAGCAGTACTTC
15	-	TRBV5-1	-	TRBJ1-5	CASSLAMGRDQPQHF	TGCGCCAGCAGCTTGGCAATGGGCAGGGATCAGCCCCAGCATTTT
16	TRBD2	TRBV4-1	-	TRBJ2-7	CASSQGLLAGGYEQYF	TGCGCCAGCAGCCAAGGTCTCCTAGCGGGAGGTTACGAGCAGTACTTC
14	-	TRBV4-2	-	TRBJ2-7	CASSQGDKKYEQYF	TGTGCCAGCAGCCAAGGGGACAAAAAATACGAGCAGTACTTC
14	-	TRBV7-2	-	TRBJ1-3	CASSQSGVGNTIYF	TGTGCCAGCAGCCAATCAGGGGTTGGAAACACCATATATTTT
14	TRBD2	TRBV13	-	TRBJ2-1	CASSYSGGRYEQFF	TGTGCCAGCAGCTATAGCGGGGGCCGGTATGAGCAGTTCTTC
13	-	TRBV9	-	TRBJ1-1	CASSVDIREAAFF	TGTGCCAGCAGCGTGGATATCAGGGAGGCCGCTTTCTTT
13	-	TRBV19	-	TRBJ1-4	CASSRRGNEKLFF	TGTGCCAGTAGTCGTCGGGGGAATGAAAAACTGTTTTTT
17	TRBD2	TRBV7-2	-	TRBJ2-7	CASSPYEIAGAAYEQYF	TGTGCCAGCAGCCCGTACGAGATAGCGGGAGCTGCCTACGAGCAGTACTTC
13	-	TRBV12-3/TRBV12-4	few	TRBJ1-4	CASSLDRLEKLFF	TGTGCCAGCAGTTTGGACAGACTTGAAAAACTGTTTTTT
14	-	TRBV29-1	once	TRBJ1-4	CTLDRGLFDEKLFF	TGCACCCTCGACAGAGGATTGTTTGATGAAAAACTGTTTTTT
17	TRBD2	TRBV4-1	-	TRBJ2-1	CASSQVLLAGGLNEQFF	TGCGCCAGCAGCCAAGTCCTCCTAGCGGGAGGACTTAATGAGCAGTTCTTC
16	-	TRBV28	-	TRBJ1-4	CASSSRDTVSAEKLFF	TGTGCCAGCAGTTCCCGGGACACGGTCAGCGCTGAAAAACTGTTTTTT
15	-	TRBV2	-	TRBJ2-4	CASSEELGTKNIQYF	TGTGCCAGCAGTGAGGAGCTGGGTACCAAAAACATTCAGTACTTC
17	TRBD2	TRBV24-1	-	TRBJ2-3	CATSDYVGSGVTDTQYF	TGTGCCACCAGTGACTACGTTGGTAGCGGGGTCACAGATACGCAGTATTTT
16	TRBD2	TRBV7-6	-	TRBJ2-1	CASSLAHASGRNEQFF	TGTGCCAGCAGCTTAGCGCATGCTAGCGGACGGAATGAGCAGTTCTTC
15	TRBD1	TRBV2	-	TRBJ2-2	CASSRGGLSTGELFF	TGTGCCAGCAGTCGAGGGGGCTTGAGTACCGGGGAGCTGTTTTTT
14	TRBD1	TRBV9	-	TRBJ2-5	CASSVAGTEETQYF	TGTGCCAGCAGCGTAGCCGGGACAGAAGAGACCCAGTACTTC
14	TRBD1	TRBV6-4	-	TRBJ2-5	CASRGQGALETQYF	TGTGCCAGCAGAGGACAGGGGGCTTTAGAGACCCAGTACTTC
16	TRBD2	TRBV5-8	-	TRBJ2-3	CASSKGLAGVTDTQYF	TGTGCCAGCAGCAAAGGACTAGCGGGGGTCACAGATACGCAGTATTTT
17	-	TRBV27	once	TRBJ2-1	CASSPHERRLRVYEQFF	TGTGCCAGCAGTCCACACGAACGACGCCTGAGGGTCTATGAGCAGTTCTTC
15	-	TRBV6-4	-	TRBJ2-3	CASSPGRDSTDTQYF	TGTGCCAGCAGCCCCGGGCGGGACAGCACAGATACGCAGTATTTT
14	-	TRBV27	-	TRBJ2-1	CASQRVGIDNEQFF	TGTGCCAGCCAGCGGGTTGGGATCGACAATGAGCAGTTCTTC
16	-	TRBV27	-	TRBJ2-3	CASKDRPEFSTDTQYF	TGTGCCAGCAAAGACAGGCCCGAATTTAGCACAGATACGCAGTATTTT
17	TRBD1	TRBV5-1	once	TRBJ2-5	CASSYPGQGVLKETQYF	TGCGCCAGCAGCTATCCGGGACAGGGGGTGTTAAAAGAGACCCAGTACTTC
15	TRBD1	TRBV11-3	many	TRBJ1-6	CASSSGQPLNSPLHF	TGTGCCAGCAGCTCGGGACAGCCCCTAAATTCACCCCTCCACTTT
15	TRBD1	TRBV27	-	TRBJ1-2	CASSSQTGGAGGYTF	TGTGCCAGCAGTTCTCAGACAGGGGGCGCGGGGGGCTACACCTTC
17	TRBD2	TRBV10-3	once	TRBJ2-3	CAISEKPAGASTDTQYF	TGTGCCATCAGTGAGAAGCCAGCGGGAGCAAGCACAGATACGCAGTATTTT
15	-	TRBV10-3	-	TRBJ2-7	CAISNTRGALYEQYF	TGTGCCATCAGTAACACCAGGGGGGCTCTCTACGAGCAGTACTTC
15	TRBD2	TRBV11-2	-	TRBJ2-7	CASSNGVAGVYEQYF	TGTGCCAGCAGCAACGGCGTAGCGGGCGTCTACGAGCAGTACTTC
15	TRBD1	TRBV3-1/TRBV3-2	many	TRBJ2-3	CASSQGTGFTDTQYF	TGTGCCAGCAGCCAAGGGACAGGATTCACAGATACGCAGTATTTT
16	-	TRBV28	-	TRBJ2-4	CASSLRTYSAKNIQYF	TGTGCCAGCAGCCTCCGTACCTACTCTGCCAAAAACATTCAGTACTTC
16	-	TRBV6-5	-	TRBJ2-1	CASSYRPTGDLNEQFF	TGTGCCAGCAGTTACCGACCCACGGGGGATCTCAATGAGCAGTTCTTC
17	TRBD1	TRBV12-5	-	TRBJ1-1	CASGLASIQGADTEAFF	TGTGCTAGTGGTTTGGCCTCGATACAGGGGGCAGATACTGAAGCTTTCTTT
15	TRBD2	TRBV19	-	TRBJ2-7	CASRDLLAPTYEQYF	TGTGCCAGTAGGGATCTACTAGCGCCTACCTACGAGCAGTACTTC
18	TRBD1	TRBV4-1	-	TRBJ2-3	CASSQDPPGQGAADTQYF	TGCGCCAGCAGCCAAGACCCCCCGGGACAGGGGGCGGCAGATACGCAGTATTTT
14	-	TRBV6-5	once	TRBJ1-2	CASPRRSGGDGYTF	TGTGCCAGCCCACGGCGGTCGGGGGGGGATGGCTACACCTTC
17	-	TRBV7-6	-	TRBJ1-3	CASTENPPTNSGNTIYF	TGTGCCAGCACCGAGAACCCTCCCACGAACTCTGGAAACACCATATATTTT
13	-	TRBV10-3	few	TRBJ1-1	CAIKQGENTEAFF	TGTGCCATCAAACAGGGTGAGAACACTGAAGCTTTCTTT
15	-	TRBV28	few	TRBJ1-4	CASSLPTGSNEKLFF	TGTGCCAGCAGTTTACCCACAGGGTCTAATGAAAAACTGTTTTTT
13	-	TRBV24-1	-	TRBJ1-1	CATSADSYTEAFF	TGTGCCACCAGTGCCGACAGCTACACTGAAGCTTTCTTT
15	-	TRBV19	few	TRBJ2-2	CASSIDRTNTGELFF	TGTGCCAGTAGTATCGACAGAACGAACACCGGGGAGCTGTTTTTT
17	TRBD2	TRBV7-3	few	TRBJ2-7	CASTLGLAGGPTYEQYF	TGTGCCAGCACCCTAGGACTAGCGGGAGGGCCCACCTACGAGCAGTACTTC
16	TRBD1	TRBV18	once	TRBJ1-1	CASSPLGQAMNTEAFF	TGTGCCAGCTCACCACTCGGACAGGCTATGAACACTGAAGCTTTCTTT
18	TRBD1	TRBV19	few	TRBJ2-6	CASSIEGQGAAGANVLTF	TGTGCCAGTAGTATAGAGGGACAGGGGGCGGCTGGGGCCAACGTCCTGACTTTC
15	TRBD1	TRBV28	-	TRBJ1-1	CASSSGTGVDTEAFF	TGTGCCAGCAGTTCTGGGACAGGGGTAGACACTGAAGCTTTCTTT
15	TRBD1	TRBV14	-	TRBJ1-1	CASSLRTGGRTEAFF	TGTGCCAGCAGCTTACGGACAGGGGGGAGGACTGAAGCTTTCTTT
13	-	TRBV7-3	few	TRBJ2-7	CASSLSNSGEQYF	TGTGCCAGCAGCTTAAGCAACTCTGGCGAGCAGTACTTC
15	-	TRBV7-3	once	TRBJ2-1	CASSPSYSSYNEQFF	TGTGCCAGCAGCCCCAGCTACAGCTCCTACAATGAGCAGTTCTTC
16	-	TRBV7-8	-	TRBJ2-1	CASSLAAASSYNEQFF	TGTGCCAGCAGCTTAGCGGCGGCTAGCTCCTACAATGAGCAGTTCTTC